This T cell receptor beta chain was recorded in a study of shared clonotypes between healthy human individuals. Whole-study context: Aged 18 to 49, the donors were two women and a few men.

This CDR3 comprises 13 residues. Trimming shortened V by 2 bases and J by 5 bases, and 8 bases separated the two germline ends. Germline V lookup: CDR1 SGHNT, CDR2 YYREEE (reference sequence). CD45RO-negative cells were positively selected for CCR7, leaving out terminally differentiated effector memory CD45RA+ cells. The study enrolled healthy HIV-negative adults without recent acute infections or vaccinations as donors. Generated by immunoSEQ multiplex PCR, the TCRdb table keeps only in-frame clones and is missing some. The sample has roughly 2 million clones, 85% to 95% seen once; the top ten hold 1% to 1.3%.

The receptor was derived from a man between 18 and 35 years old in good health. Material for sequencing was naive CD8+ T cells sorted from blood. The chain couples TRBV5-4 to TRBJ2-1; D ambiguous. CDR3 bases: TGTGCCAGCAGCTTCAAGATAGACAATGAGCAGTTCTTC. Protein product: CASSFKIDNEQFF.